The 4 T cell receptor beta chains presented below share a single source sample, sequenced in a study of T-cell memory formation after mild COVID-19. Using its own MiXCR run on the 5' RACE reads, TCRdb lists one record per CDR3 protein. In the table there are 300,000 to 350,000 distinct CDR3 sequences, less than 20% of which are singletons. Specimen: PBMCs or a T cell subset sorted from them (not recorded which). These TCRs come from a man between 18 and 29 years old who had mild COVID-19 (a few samples of this study predate the infection). Cell type and time point are not known.

This clonotype was counted only a few times. V usage is TRBV24-1 and J usage is TRBJ2-2, with no clear D. V lost 3 bases and J lost 0, with 4 bases in between. Germline CDR1 is KGHDR and CDR2 is SFDVKD. The CDR3 length is 14 residues. CDR3 bases: TGTGCCACCAGTGATGCAGCGAACACCGGGGAGCTGTTTTTT. It is translated as CATSDAANTGELFF.

This clonotype showed up just a few times. The CDR3 reads CSVGVMNTEAFF. CDR3 in DNA: TGCAGCGTTGGGGTCATGAACACTGAAGCTTTCTTT. V is TRBV29-1 and J is TRBJ1-1; the D is unclear. There are 12 residues in the CDR3. V was cut by 4 bases and J by 0 bases, with 6 bases left in between. CDR1 and CDR2 from the germline V gene are SQVTM and ANQGSEA.

In its sample, this clonotype was seen a few times. J is TRBJ2-7 and V is TRBV7-2; possibly TRBD2 for D (5 bases). Per the germline V gene, CDR1 is SGHTA and CDR2 is FQGNSA. The CDR3 has 13 residues. V was clipped by 4 bases and J by 7 bases, with 14 bases between them. The CDR3 region is CASSSRRGSEQYV. The CDR3 DNA reads as TGTGCCAGCAGCTCGCGTCGGGGAAGTGAGCAGTACGTC.

This chain links TRBV2 with TRBJ2-7, with TRBD2 matching over 9 bases. V shed 6 bases, J shed 3 bases, and the junction held 6 bases outside the gene matches. Per germline, CDR1 SNHLY and CDR2 FYNNEI. The CDR3 runs 14 residues. CDR3 sequence reads: CASRSRLAVYEQYF. CDR3 sequence (DNA): TGTGCCAGCAGATCACGACTAGCGGTCTACGAGCAGTACTTC.